Presented here are 8 T cell receptor beta chains from one specimen sequenced in a study of OX40 agonist ivuxolimab in advanced cancers. The table came from immunoSEQ multiplex PCR; TCRdb's copy has only in-frame clones and leaves some out. The top ten hold 3.4% of the sample, which has about 58,000 clones, 75% to 90% seen once. The starting material was CD4+ or CD8+ T cells sorted from blood, obtained in a trial of the OX40 agonist ivuxolimab. These TCRs come from an adult with an advanced solid tumor such as melanoma, head and neck, liver or kidney cancer.

The chain employs TRBV11-3 and TRBJ2-1; D gene unclear. Trimming removed 6 bases from V and 5 bases from J, with 5 bases in between. The CDR3 totals 11 residues. Germline V CDR1 and CDR2: SGHNT, YENEEA. The CDR3 spells CASSRNNEQFF. The DNA for the CDR3 is TGTGCCAGCAGTCGTAACAATGAGCAGTTCTTC. The full variable domain, with the rest looked up from reference TRBV11-3 and TRBJ2-1, is EAGVVQSPRYKIIEKKQPVAFWCNPISGHNTLYWYLQNLGQGPELLIRYENEEAVDDSQLPKDRFSAERLKGVDSTLKIQPAELGDSAVYLCASSRNNEQFFGPGTRLTVL.

The gene calls are TRBV5-1 and TRBJ2-5; 7 bases align to TRBD1. The V gene's germline CDR1 is SGHRS and CDR2 YFSETQ. The CDR3 length is 15 residues. V shed 5 bases and J 5 bases; nucleotides not matched to a gene: 12. The CDR3 loop reads CASRAYGQETETQYF. For the CDR3, the DNA is TGCGCCAGCAGGGCGTATGGACAGGAGACGGAGACCCAGTACTTC. The complete variable domain, with remaining parts taken from reference TRBV5-1 and TRBJ2-5, reads KAGVTQTPRYLIKTRGQQVTLSCSPISGHRSVSWYQQTPGQGLQFLFEYFSETQRNKGNFPGRFSGRQFSNSRSEMNVSTLELGDSALYLCASRAYGQETETQYFGPGTRLLVL.

This clone was counted a few times. V usage is TRBV19 and J usage is TRBJ1-5; no definite D call. V shed 5 bases and J shed 0 bases, with 5 bases lying between them. The germline V gene has CDR1 LNHDA and CDR2 SQIVND (reference sequence). CDR3 size: 13 residues. The CDR3 DNA sequence: TGTGCCAGTAGTCGGGATAGCAATCAGCCCCAGCATTTT. Translating gives CASSRDSNQPQHF. Together with reference TRBV19 and TRBJ1-5, the CDR3 gives the full variable domain: DGGITQSPKYLFRKEGQNVTLSCEQNLNHDAMYWYRQDPGQGLRLIYYSQIVNDFQKGDIAEGYSVSREKKESFPLTVTSAQKNPTAFYLCASSRDSNQPQHFGDGTRLSIL.

The chain has TRBV28 and TRBJ2-7, with D unresolved. This CDR3 region has 14 residues. V was trimmed by 6 bases and J by 4 bases, leaving 16 bases between them. Germline V gives CDR1 MDHEN, CDR2 SYDVKM. CDR3 sequence (DNA): TGTGCCAGCAGGACCGGGTCGGGCCCTTACGAGCAGTACTTC. Translated: CASRTGSGPYEQYF.

This chain connects TRBV25-1 to TRBJ1-4; 9 bases match TRBD1. V was pared by 7 bases and J by 7 bases, with 10 bases of the junction left unmatched. CDR3 length equals 15 residues. CDR1 is MGHDK and CDR2 is SYGVNS in the germline V gene. As DNA, the CDR3 is TGTGCCAGCACCGGGTGGACAGGGGTGACTGAAAAACTGTTTTTT. It codes for CASTGWTGVTEKLFF.

The genes are TRBV6-5 and TRBJ2-3, with a possible D match to TRBD2 (5 bases). This CDR3 is built from 14 residues. CDR1 is MNHEY and CDR2 is SVGAGI in the germline V gene. The V end lost 5 bases, the J end lost 6 bases, and 15 bases lay between the germline ends. Here the CDR3 reads CASSPDFTSDTQYF. CDR3 DNA sequence: TGTGCCAGCAGTCCGGACTTTACAAGTGATACGCAGTATTTT.

The CDR3 region is CASSVGTSNREKLFF. Written as DNA, the CDR3 is TGTGCCAGCAGCGTAGGGACAAGTAATCGTGAAAAACTGTTTTTT. V gene TRBV9 combines with J gene TRBJ1-4, with D tentatively TRBD1 (5 bases). This CDR3 is built from 15 residues. The V end was cut by 0 bases, the J end by 7 bases, with 13 bases between. CDR1 and CDR2 (germline): SGDLS, YYNGEE. The full variable domain, in which reference TRBV9 and TRBJ1-4 provide the parts outside the CDR3, is DSGVTQTPKHLITATGQRVTLRCSPRSGDLSVYWYQQSLDQGLQFLIQYYNGEERAKGNILERFSAQQFPDLHSELNLSSLELGDSALYFCASSVGTSNREKLFFGSGTQLSVL.

The V and J genes are TRBV11-2 and TRBJ2-5; 8 positions agree with TRBD2. With V trimmed by 5 bases and J by 4 bases, 9 bases remained unmatched. Germline V gene sequence: CDR1 SGHAT, CDR2 FQNNGV. The CDR3 length is 15 residues. In nucleotides, the CDR3 is TGTGCCAGCAGCGCATCACTAGCGGAGTTAGAGACCCAGTACTTC. Its protein product is CASSASLAELETQYF.